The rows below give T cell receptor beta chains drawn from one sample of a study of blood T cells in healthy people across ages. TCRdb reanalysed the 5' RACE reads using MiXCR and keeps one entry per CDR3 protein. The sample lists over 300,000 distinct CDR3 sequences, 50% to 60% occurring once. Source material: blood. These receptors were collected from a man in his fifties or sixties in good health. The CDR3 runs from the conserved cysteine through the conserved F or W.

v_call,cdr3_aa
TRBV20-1,CSAGTGENEQYF
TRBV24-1,CATGKGQGAREQYF
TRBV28,CASSLHGAGAYEQYF
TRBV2,CASVGRTGPYEQYF
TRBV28,CASSPPRGNSYEQYF
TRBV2,CASTTSSAYNEQFF
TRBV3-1,CVSSRDNYGYTF
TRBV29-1,CSTLMNTEAFF
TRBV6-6,CASSPWGQGAQETQYF
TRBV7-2,CASSLGSTTNEKLFF
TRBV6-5,CASSSGQGDGYTF
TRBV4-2,CASSQGPSRDDQYF
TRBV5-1,CVSSLERGGETQYF
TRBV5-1,CASSSYLWGETPGNEQFF
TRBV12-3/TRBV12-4,CASSLGDRAYNEQFF